The clone carrying this TCR beta chain was counted only a few times. This table comes from immunoSEQ multiplex PCR, and its TCRdb copy is limited to in-frame clones, with some not included. The sample includes approximately 62,000 clones, 89% of them seen just once. This sample is drawn from a study of OX40 agonist ivuxolimab in advanced cancers. The overall study: Ivuxolimab, an agonist antibody against OX40 (CD134), was given to patients. Participants averaged 60 years of age (range 23 to 79) and were around 83% male. Antecedent anti-PD-1, anti-PD-L1 or anti-CTLA-4 therapy was permissible, with roughly 36% having received some.

The CDR3 covers 13 residues. The germline V gene has CDR1 LNHDA and CDR2 SQIVND (reference sequence). V was pared by 3 bases and J by 6 bases, with 11 bases between. The clonotype was recovered from an adult with an advanced solid tumor such as melanoma, head and neck, liver or kidney cancer. Sequenced here: CD4+ or CD8+ T cells sorted from blood, sampled in a trial of the OX40 agonist ivuxolimab. This chain uses TRBV19 with TRBJ1-1; D is undetermined. This chain's CDR3 is CASSIGERAEAFF. The CDR3 DNA reads as TGTGCCAGTAGTATCGGGGAACGGGCTGAAGCTTTCTTT.